This TCR beta chain was sequenced in a study of blood T cells in healthy people across ages. Donor samples were obtained from healthy Caucasian individuals from Russia, aged 6 to 90. Each sample used at least 7 million PBMCs. With regard to this clonotype: One end of the junction is discordant with germline, which a read error may explain.

Sample-barcoded 5' priming and a J-beta primer mix drove a second PCR of roughly 7 to 11 cycles. TCRdb re-derived calls from the 5' RACE reads in MiXCR, one entry per CDR3 protein. The sample holds about 1.8 million distinct CDR3 sequences; about 50% are singletons and the top ten take 2.1%. Germline CDR1 reads MNHEY; CDR2 reads SVGAGI. The CDR3 has 16 residues. The TCR originated in a woman aged 40 to 50 in good health. The sample consisted of blood. The gene calls are TRBV6-5 and TRBJ2-7, with 12 bases identical to TRBD2. As DNA, the CDR3 is TGTACCAGCAGCAAAAGACTAGCGGGAGCCTCCTACGGGCAGTACTTC. Translating it yields CTSSKRLAGASYGQYF.